These 3 T cell receptor beta chains share one sample of origin, sequenced in a study of T cell responses to AZD1222 COVID-19 vaccine. Data came from immunoSEQ multiplex PCR; TCRdb stores just in-frame clones and leaves some out. The data show some 96,000 clones, about nine tenths seen once. The sample consisted of peripheral blood, taken on day 0 of AZD1222 vaccination. The receptors were gathered from an adult in good health.

The chain joins TRBV10-2 to TRBJ1-5; D is undetermined. The germline CDR1 and CDR2 sequences are WSHSY and SAAADI. This CDR3 is built from 17 residues. Trimming removed 3 bases from V and 0 bases from J, with 15 bases in between. CDR3 in amino acids: CASSDEIGFYSNQPQHF. CDR3 in DNA: TGCGCCAGCAGTGATGAAATAGGATTTTATAGCAATCAGCCCCAGCATTTT.

This chain joins TRBV2 and TRBJ2-7; TRBD1 matches at 8 bases. Losses at the gene ends were 5 bases for V and 5 bases for J; bases not matched to a gene: 8. Per germline, CDR1 SNHLY and CDR2 FYNNEI. CDR3 length: 14 residues. Here the CDR3 DNA reads TGTGCCAGCAGTATCCAGGGGGCAGGTAACGAGCAGTACTTC. Protein sequence: CASSIQGAGNEQYF.

Here the CDR3 DNA reads TGTGCCTGGAGTGAAGGGACAGGGAGGAATTCACCCCTCCACTTT. Translation gives CAWSEGTGRNSPLHF. This sequence joins TRBV30 and TRBJ1-6, with 9 positions matching TRBD1. Germline V gene lookup returns CDR1 GTSNPN and CDR2 SVGIG (reference sequence). This CDR3 region has 15 residues. Trimming took 1 base from V and 7 from J; bases not matched to a gene: 5.